This T cell receptor (beta chain) was sequenced for a study of spatial heterogeneity in lung cancer (dated by TCRdb to the late 2010s). At the level of the whole study: Samples were obtained from 70 to 85 patients with early-stage, untreated non-small cell lung cancer from the lung TRACERx cohort. Follow-up PBMC samples were sequenced whenever available, and the median time to follow-up was 2 to 3 years after resection. Beta-chain transcripts were consistently detected in greater numbers than alpha-chain transcripts, which likely reflected higher beta-chain transcript abundance. In the raw uncorrected reads, each unique combination of TCR and UMI appeared on average more than ten times. In non-small cell lung cancer, the study made a quantitative comparison of TCR alpha and beta repertoires among multiple tumor regions, matched nontumor lung and blood. The study linked features of the TCR repertoire to counts of nonsynonymous mutations, which were determined by whole-exome sequencing of tumor tissue. Both alpha and beta chains were TCR-sequenced in fewer than 250 tumor regions, 64 matched nontumor lung samples and around 54 PBMC samples obtained at surgery.

General conclusions and limits of the study: Comparisons of baseline and follow-up blood repertoires included only 11 to 15 patients. Additional single-cell paired TCR alpha and beta sequencing was considered necessary to confirm, at a functional level, the hypothesis that regional TCRs recognize regional mutations. Ubiquitous expanded tumor TCRs were detected in blood more often at tumor resection than at routine follow-up.

The receptor library was made with 5' RACE. The instrument was a NextSeq 500. To allow correction of PCR and sequencing errors, the TCR library protocol tagged every TCR cDNA molecule with a unique molecular identifier. The source study handled its data this way. TCR identification, UMI-based error correction and CDR3 extraction were performed with Decombinator tools. TCRs above a frequency of 2 per 1,000, corresponding to the top 1% of the tumor frequency distribution, were defined as expanded. Each repertoire was subsampled 100 times to 5,000 TCRs, after which Renyi diversity was computed with the R vegan package. CDR3 similarity networks were built from amino acid triplet string-kernel similarity, with CDR3s being connected when pairwise similarity was above 0.82. Starting from the raw public reads, TCRdb applied fastp trimming at Q25, assembled clones with MiXCR and retained in-frame beta chains. Rows merge per CDR3 protein into single entries with the most common DNA and genes. V and J calls and clone size were set by TCRdb, not the authors. Within this sample are 17,000 or so distinct CDR3 sequences, with around 9.6% of them counted one time only. The ten largest make up about a fifth of the sample.

This sample's time point label indicates: blood at routine non-recurrence follow-up after resection. For TCR sequencing, whole RNA was extracted from tumor and nontumor lung tissue, or from cryopreserved PBMC samples, and no cell sorting was done. Only patients with enough RNA available from two or more tumor regions were chosen for TCR sequencing. Comment on this clonotype: Its target antigen remains unknown. Qualities for individual bases were not recorded, and no much larger clone is one base off.

V is pared back by 4 bases and J by 6 bases, with 6 bases lying between the germline termini. Including the terminal cysteine and phenylalanine, the CDR3 comprises 12 residues. The only DNA kept is the CDR3, 36 bases in frame from the first base. Reading the germline V gene gives CDR1 MDHEN and CDR2 SYDVKM. This receptor was identified in a male donor with early-stage non-small cell lung cancer. Sequenced here: PBMCs, sampled at follow-up. This chain joins TRBV28 to TRBJ1-4; the D gene assignment is ambiguous. The DNA sequence follows: TGTGCCAGCAGTTCCTCCCATGAAAAACTGTTTTTT. Its protein reads: CASSSSHEKLFF.